This TCR beta chain was identified during a study of beta chain features in type 1 diabetes. Study results and caveats: Patients with type 1 diabetes carried fewer insertions and had more deletions at their VDJ junctions. Shortening of TCRB CDR3s, moderate but significant, appeared in all four CD4+ subsets of Type 1 diabetes patients.

The germline V and J ends were trimmed by 5 bases and 0 bases, with 7 bases remaining between them. The CDR3 consists of 13 residues. Germline lookup yields CDR1 SGHNT and CDR2 YENEEA. This clone was observed a handful of times. What it recognizes is unknown. The whole isolated RNA underwent reverse transcription, so sequencing captured expressed TCRB transcripts. TCRdb's table, derived via immunoSEQ multiplex PCR, lists solely in-frame clones and lacks some. This table holds 600,000 or so clones, roughly an eighth found once. The chain carries TRBV11-3 and TRBJ1-1; no definite D call. The sample was naive CD4+ T cells from blood. This TCR derives from a man younger than 45 with type 1 diabetes. The CDR3 loop reads CASSKPMNTEAFF. The CDR3 DNA follows: TGTGCCAGCAGCAAGCCAATGAACACTGAAGCTTTCTTT.